The 23 T cell receptor beta chains presented below share a single source sample, sequenced in a study of shared clonotypes between healthy human individuals. This table comes from immunoSEQ multiplex PCR, and its TCRdb copy is limited to in-frame clones, with some not included. The sample has some 2,400,000 clones, approximately 96% seen once. Sequenced input: naive CD4+ T cells sorted from blood. The subset denotes: CD45RA+ positively selected. The receptor set was obtained from a man between 18 and 29 years old in good health.

The V call is TRBV10-2, the J call TRBJ2-5; D is undetermined. The V end was cut by 5 bases, the J end by 7 bases, with 14 bases between. From germline, CDR1 is WSHSY and CDR2 SAAADI. There are 13 residues in the CDR3. The CDR3 is CASSLQFEATQYF. CDR3 coding DNA: TGCGCCAGCAGTCTTCAGTTCGAAGCGACCCAGTACTTC.

DNA for the CDR3: TGTGCCAGCAGTGTTCCGAACACTGAAGCTTTCTTT. This codes for CASSVPNTEAFF. The chain has TRBV6-5 and TRBJ1-1; the D is unclear. Trimming took off 5 bases at V and 1 base at J, with 5 bases between the two ends. The CDR3 loop spans 12 amino acids. Germline CDR1 MNHEY, CDR2 SVGAGI.

The V gene is TRBV4-3, the J gene TRBJ2-1; D unresolved. The CDR3 is 16 amino acids. The V and J ends lost 1 base and 4 bases respectively, with 14 bases between them. CDR1 LGHNA and CDR2 YSLEER come from the germline V gene. CDR3 loop: CASSQGKGRSYNEQFF. The CDR3 DNA reads TGCGCCAGCAGCCAAGGCAAGGGTAGGTCTTACAATGAGCAGTTCTTC.

The genes are TRBV7-2 and TRBJ2-7; D uncertain. CDR3 size: 13 residues. Trimming stripped 5 bases from V and 7 bases from J, with 15 bases between. Per the germline V gene, CDR1 is SGHTA and CDR2 is FQGNSA. The CDR3 DNA reads as TGTGCCAGCAGCAGTCCAAATTTAAGGGAGCAGTACTTC. Translated, it gives CASSSPNLREQYF.

The chain combines TRBV27 with TRBJ2-7, with TRBD1 identical over 7 bases. V lost 3 bases and J lost 7; bases outside the gene matches: 6. From germline, CDR1 is MNHEY and CDR2 SMNVEV (reference sequence). The CDR3 consists of 13 residues. CDR3 coding DNA: TGTGCCAGCAGTTTCGACAGGGCGGATGAGCAGTACTTC. It encodes CASSFDRADEQYF.

The chain is built from TRBV7-4 and TRBJ2-3; 10 nucleotides line up with TRBD2. The CDR3 contains 14 residues. V gave up 11 bases and J gave up 5 bases; unmatched junction bases: 10. Per the germline V gene, CDR1 is SGHVT and CDR2 is SQSDAQ. The CDR3 sequence: CARVKREGLDTQYF. CDR3 nucleotides: TGTGCCCGAGTAAAGCGGGAGGGCCTAGATACGCAGTATTTT.

As to this clone: Other nucleotide sequences from this sample produce the same CDR3. The rearrangement uses TRBV7-9 and TRBJ1-1, with a tentative D call TRBD1 (6 bases). This CDR3 region has 13 residues. Looked up from germline, CDR1 is SEHNR and CDR2 is FQNEAQ (reference sequence). The V and J ends lost 5 bases and 1 base respectively, with 8 bases between them. The CDR3 here is CASSPRGNTEAFF. The DNA for the CDR3 is TGTGCCAGCAGCCCCAGGGGGAACACTGAAGCTTTCTTT.

The J gene is TRBJ2-3, the V gene TRBV5-1, with 14 bases lining up with TRBD2. The CDR3 is 17 residues long. V was clipped by 3 bases and J by 3 bases; unmatched bases: 6. Germline-derived CDR1 and CDR2 are SGHRS and YFSETQ. The DNA for the CDR3 is TGCGCCAGCAGCTGGGGGACTAGCGGGAGTGGAACAGATACGCAGTATTTT. It encodes CASSWGTSGSGTDTQYF.

This chain connects TRBV5-6 to TRBJ1-2; D might be TRBD1 (5 bases). V lost 1 base and J lost 0, with 10 bases in between. Germline CDR1 is SGHDT and CDR2 is YYEEEE. This CDR3 contains 15 residues. DNA for the CDR3: TGTGCCAGCAGCTTGTGGGGGGATCCTAACTATGGCTACACCTTC. Its translation: CASSLWGDPNYGYTF.

This clone was counted only a few times. This same CDR3 is encoded by further DNA sequences in the sample. V and J are TRBV19 and TRBJ1-2; D is undetermined. The V gene lost 5 bases and the J gene lost 3 bases, with 10 bases spanning the gap. Germline V lookup: CDR1 LNHDA, CDR2 SQIVND (reference sequence). The CDR3 has 13 amino acids. The CDR3 DNA reads TGTGCCAGTAGTCCGGACCGATACTATGGCTACACCTTC. Translation: CASSPDRYYGYTF.

The CDR3 bases are TGTGCCAGCAGCTACAGAAATCAGCCCCAGCATTTT. It encodes CASSYRNQPQHF. V and J are TRBV7-2 and TRBJ1-5; D ambiguous. From germline, CDR1 is SGHTA and CDR2 FQGNSA. V gave up 4 bases and J gave up 4 bases, with 5 bases separating them. This CDR3 is 12 amino acids long.

This clone was detected only once. Other DNA variants within this sample encode the same CDR3. This chain links TRBV5-6 with TRBJ2-3; D not resolved. CDR1 and CDR2 (germline): SGHDT, YYEEEE. CDR3 length: 11 residues. V shed 2 bases and J shed 5 bases, with 3 bases lying between them. This CDR3 is CASSFRDTQYF. In DNA, the CDR3 is TGTGCCAGCAGCTTCAGAGATACGCAGTATTTT.

The J gene is TRBJ2-1, the V gene TRBV29-1; 12 nucleotides agree with TRBD2. The CDR3 sequence is 15 residues long. In germline, CDR1 is SQVTM, CDR2 ANQGSEA. The V and J ends lost 5 bases and 5 bases, in that order; junction bases with no gene match: 7. The DNA of the CDR3 is TGCAGCGTTTCTACGGGACTAGCGGGTAACAATGAGCAGTTCTTC. It specifies CSVSTGLAGNNEQFF.

The chain has TRBV5-1 and TRBJ2-3; 9 nucleotides line up with TRBD1. V was clipped by 7 bases and J by 1 base; unmatched bases: 4. Germline CDR1 SGHRS, CDR2 YFSETQ. The CDR3 runs to 14 residues. The CDR3 protein is CASLRTGGTDTQYF. For the CDR3, the DNA is TGCGCCAGCCTCCGGACAGGGGGCACAGATACGCAGTATTTT.

The genes are TRBV29-1 and TRBJ1-4; 9 bases line up with TRBD1. Per the germline V gene, CDR1 is SQVTM and CDR2 is ANQGSEA. The CDR3 runs to 14 residues. The V gene end was trimmed by 6 bases and the J gene end by 6 bases; junction bases not matched to a gene: 8. The CDR3 sequence is CSVGGRDRDEKLFF. The CDR3, as DNA: TGCAGCGTGGGGGGCCGGGACAGGGATGAAAAACTGTTTTTT. Filled out from reference TRBV29-1 and TRBJ1-4, the complete variable domain reads SAVISQKPSRDICQRGTSLTIQCQVDSQVTMMFWYRQQPGQSLTLIATANQGSEATYESGFVIDKFPISRPNLTFSTLTVSNMSPEDSSIYLCSVGGRDRDEKLFFGSGTQLSVL.

This sequence joins TRBV19 and TRBJ1-5; tentatively, D is TRBD1 (5 bases). The germline V gene has CDR1 LNHDA and CDR2 SQIVND (reference sequence). V gave up 8 bases and J gave up 3 bases, with 14 bases separating them. The CDR3 runs to 14 residues. CDR3 region: CASGTAKDNQPQHF. The CDR3 DNA reads as TGTGCCAGTGGGACCGCCAAGGACAATCAGCCCCAGCATTTT. Full variable domain (remainder filled in from reference TRBV19 and TRBJ1-5): DGGITQSPKYLFRKEGQNVTLSCEQNLNHDAMYWYRQDPGQGLRLIYYSQIVNDFQKGDIAEGYSVSREKKESFPLTVTSAQKNPTAFYLCASGTAKDNQPQHFGDGTRLSIL.

Remarks on this clone: Other DNA sequences in the same sample also yield this CDR3. The rearrangement joins TRBV29-1 to TRBJ2-5; perhaps TRBD1 as D (5 bases). Per the germline V gene, CDR1 is SQVTM and CDR2 is ANQGSEA. The length of the CDR3 is 13 residues. V was shortened by 4 bases and J by 1 base, with 10 bases between the two germline ends. CDR3 protein: CSVVGQGQETQYF. In nucleotides, the CDR3 is TGCAGCGTTGTAGGGCAGGGCCAAGAGACCCAGTACTTC.

The count of this clone is one. Other nucleotide sequences from this sample produce the same CDR3. The chain has TRBV30 and TRBJ1-1; weak D call: TRBD1 (5 bases). CDR3 size: 13 residues. Trimming removed 0 bases from V and 5 bases from J, with 10 bases in between. The germline V gene encodes CDR1 GTSNPN and CDR2 SVGIG (reference sequence). CDR3: CAWSVGRGTEAFF. CDR3 nucleotide sequence: TGTGCCTGGAGTGTGGGGCGTGGGACTGAAGCTTTCTTT.

The chain uses TRBV11-3 and TRBJ2-7, with 8 positions matching TRBD1. The length of the CDR3 is 15 residues. V dropped 1 base and J dropped 3; count of bases not matched to a gene: 5. CDR1 and CDR2 from the germline V gene are SGHNT and YENEEA. The CDR3 sequence: CASSLGPGGYYEQYF. The DNA of the CDR3 is TGTGCCAGCAGCTTAGGGCCAGGGGGCTACTACGAGCAGTACTTC.

CDR3 sequence reads: CASKRTGGGTEAFF. Written as DNA, the CDR3 is TGTGCCAGCAAAAGGACAGGGGGTGGAACTGAAGCTTTCTTT. This sequence joins TRBV2 and TRBJ1-1, with TRBD1 matching 10 bases. Trimming at V came to 7 bases and at J to 5 bases, leaving 7 bases not matched to a gene. Germline CDR1 reads SNHLY; CDR2 reads FYNNEI. CDR3 length: 14 amino acids.

As to this clone: Different DNA sequences within this sample yield the same CDR3. The chain couples TRBV7-2 to TRBJ2-7; 8 nucleotides match TRBD1. J lost 4 bases, V lost 3 bases, and 5 bases had no gene match. Germline CDR1 is SGHTA and CDR2 is FQGNSA. The CDR3 has 14 residues. This chain's CDR3 is CASSFDRGSYEQYF. The CDR3 bases are TGTGCCAGCAGCTTTGACAGGGGTTCGTACGAGCAGTACTTC.

The V gene is TRBV27, the J gene TRBJ2-5; 9 positions match TRBD1. V lost 3 bases, J lost 4 bases, and 3 bases stayed unmatched. CDR1 MNHEY and CDR2 SMNVEV come from the germline V gene (reference sequence). The CDR3 has 14 amino acids. The chain's CDR3 is CASSFGTGSETQYF. The CDR3 DNA reads TGTGCCAGCAGTTTTGGGACAGGGTCAGAGACCCAGTACTTC.

This clone occurred once. V gene TRBV18 combines with J gene TRBJ1-5, with 9 bases that match TRBD1. V lost 6 bases, J lost 5 bases, and 8 bases stayed unmatched. This CDR3 region has 15 residues. Germline V CDR1 and CDR2: KGHSH, LQKENI. The CDR3 sequence: CASSPTGGADQPQHF. The CDR3 DNA sequence: TGTGCCAGCTCTCCTACAGGGGGCGCAGATCAGCCCCAGCATTTT.